Here is one T cell receptor beta chain with its context. Its target is unknown. The single heparinised draw taken from each donor contained approximately 100 mL of blood on average. The sample belongs to a study of beta chain features in type 1 diabetes. General study findings and limits: Among type 1 diabetes patients, VDJ junctions had fewer insertions and more deletions.

The CDR3 extends over 17 amino acids. Losses at the gene ends were 2 bases for V and 2 bases for J; bases not matched to a gene: 8. Germline assignment: CDR1 LNHNV and CDR2 YYDKDF (reference sequence). Expressed TCRB transcripts were sequenced because the entire RNA isolate underwent reverse transcription. Profiled with immunoSEQ multiplex PCR; TCRdb holds only in-frame clones, not every one. The sample includes 970,000 or so clones, about a sixth of them seen just once. The clonotype comes from a woman aged 18-30 years in good health. The sequencing input was naive CD4+ T cells from blood. The chain has TRBV15 and TRBJ2-1; 8 positions agree with TRBD2. CDR3 residues: CATSRPGGVDPYNEQFF. The CDR3 coding sequence is TGTGCCACCAGCAGACCCGGGGGGGTTGACCCCTACAATGAGCAGTTCTTC.